The 30 T cell receptor beta chains listed next were all sequenced from one sample in a study of shared clonotypes between healthy human individuals. Assay: immunoSEQ multiplex PCR; the TCRdb copy retains only in-frame clones and omits some. The sample shows about 100,000 clones, 60% to 75% of them seen only once. Input material: memory CD8+ T cells sorted from blood. The sample's subset: CD45RO+ cells pooled with CCR7-negative TemRA cells. All receptors derive from a man aged 25-45 years in good health.

The chain joins TRBV19 to TRBJ1-2; D gene ambiguous. CDR1 and CDR2 (germline): LNHDA, SQIVND (reference sequence). Between the trimmed V and J ends, which lost 3 bases and 6 bases, there was a span of 14 bases. The CDR3 spans 14 residues. The CDR3 reads CASSMEPSFDGYTF. In DNA, the CDR3 is TGTGCCAGTAGTATGGAACCGTCGTTTGATGGCTACACCTTC.

The chain uses TRBV9 and TRBJ2-6, with no clear D. The germline CDR1 and CDR2 sequences are SGDLS and YYNGEE. V was shortened by 1 base and J by 0 bases, with 11 bases between the two germline ends. The CDR3 consists of 17 residues. CDR3 region: CASSVSSSSSGANVLTF. The CDR3 bases are TGTGCCAGCAGCGTATCCTCCAGTTCCTCTGGGGCCAACGTCCTGACTTTC.

This clone was recorded only once. V usage is TRBV4-3 and J usage is TRBJ1-1; no clear D. V was cut by 4 bases and J by 7 bases, with 10 bases left in between. Germline assignment: CDR1 LGHNA and CDR2 YSLEER. The CDR3 is made up of 12 amino acids. Here the CDR3 reads CASSPGGHEAFF. DNA of the CDR3: TGCGCCAGCAGCCCCGGCGGCCATGAAGCTTTCTTT.

The CDR3 region is CASCVRYEQYF. The DNA of the CDR3 is TGTGCCTCTTGTGTTAGGTACGAGCAGTACTTC. The chain links TRBV28 to TRBJ2-7; D call uncertain. CDR1 is MDHEN and CDR2 is SYDVKM in the germline V gene. The length of the CDR3 is 11 residues. Deletions cut 11 bases from V and 4 bases from J, with 12 bases between. The full variable domain, completed using reference TRBV28 and TRBJ2-7, is DVKVTQSSRYLVKRTGEKVFLECVQDMDHENMFWYRQDPGLGLRLIYFSYDVKMKEKGDIPEGYSVSREKKERFSLILESASTNQTSMYLCASCVRYEQYFGPGTRLTVT.

Points on this clone: The junction differs from germline at one of its ends, possibly a read error. V gene TRBV7-7 combines with J gene TRBJ2-5, with 14 bases fitting TRBD2. The CDR3 is 17 residues long. Looked up from germline, CDR1 is SSHAT and CDR2 is FNYEAQ (reference sequence). CDR3 in amino acids: CASSRGLAGAIQETQYF. CDR3 bases: TGTGCTAGCAGCCGGGGACTAGCGGGAGCCATCCAAGAGACCCAGTACTTC.

The chain recombines TRBV7-9 with TRBJ2-7; 7 bases match TRBD2. Germline V CDR1 and CDR2: SEHNR, FQNEAQ (reference sequence). This CDR3 is built from 15 residues. Germline trimming cut 6 bases from V and 2 bases from J; bases unmatched to any gene: 10. CDR3 residues: CASSGGDHTTYEQYF. For the CDR3, the DNA is TGTGCCAGCAGTGGGGGGGATCACACCACCTACGAGCAGTACTTC.

CDR3 in amino acids: CASSKDGSSGNTIYF. Written as DNA, the CDR3 is TGTGCCAGCAGTAAAGACGGGTCCTCTGGAAACACCATATATTTT. This chain connects TRBV6-5 to TRBJ1-3, with D uncertain. The V end lost 5 bases, the J end lost 0 bases, and 11 bases lay between the germline ends. Germline V gives CDR1 MNHEY, CDR2 SVGAGI. The CDR3 runs 15 residues.

The V and J genes are TRBV2 and TRBJ2-3; D remains unclear. Germline V lookup: CDR1 SNHLY, CDR2 FYNNEI. The CDR3 loop spans 13 amino acids. Trimming left V 6 bases short and J 4 bases short, with 11 bases between. The CDR3 protein is CASSSIGPDTQYF. Written as DNA, the CDR3 is TGTGCCAGCAGCTCGATCGGGCCAGATACGCAGTATTTT.

The chain is built from TRBV6-1 and TRBJ2-7; TRBD1 might be the D (6 bases). The CDR3 loop spans 15 amino acids. V lost 6 bases to trimming and J lost 2 bases, with 17 bases between them. The germline gives CDR1 MNHNS, CDR2 SASEGT. In DNA, the CDR3 is TGTGCCAGCAGCCAGTACAGGGAACAAACCTACGAGCAGTACTTC. This translates into CASSQYREQTYEQYF.

A note on this clone: The sample holds other DNA sequences that translate to the same CDR3. The genes are TRBV6-5 and TRBJ2-7, with TRBD2 identical over 10 bases. The V segment lost 6 bases and the J segment 4 bases; nucleotides outside the gene matches: 3. Germline values: CDR1 MNHEY, CDR2 SVGAGI. The CDR3 loop spans 13 amino acids. Written as DNA, the CDR3 is TGTGCCAGCAGCCTAGCGGGAGCGTACGAGCAGTACTTC. Its translation is CASSLAGAYEQYF.

V is TRBV28 and J is TRBJ1-1; D is uncertain. This CDR3 spans 13 amino acids. CDR1 and CDR2 (germline): MDHEN, SYDVKM. V was trimmed by 7 bases and J by 4 bases, leaving 13 bases between them. Here the CDR3 DNA reads TGTGCCAGCACCACAAGGGCCCGCACTGAAGCTTTCTTT. Its translation is CASTTRARTEAFF.

The chain employs TRBV9 and TRBJ2-7; D is undetermined. Germline values: CDR1 SGDLS, CDR2 YYNGEE. The CDR3 spans 13 residues. Trimming stripped 3 bases from V and 2 bases from J, with 9 bases between. The DNA of the CDR3 is TGTGCCAGCAGCGAAGACCTAACCTACGAGCAGTACTTC. This translates into CASSEDLTYEQYF.

J is TRBJ2-7 and V is TRBV2; the D is unclear. Germline V gene sequence: CDR1 SNHLY, CDR2 FYNNEI. The V end was cut by 8 bases, the J end by 3 bases, with 11 bases between. The CDR3 is made up of 12 amino acids. The chain's CDR3 is CASGRFLYEQYF. CDR3 in DNA: TGTGCCAGCGGACGTTTTCTCTACGAGCAGTACTTC. Looking up the rest from reference TRBV2 and TRBJ2-7 gives the full variable domain: EPEVTQTPSHQVTQMGQEVILRCVPISNHLYFYWYRQILGQKVEFLVSFYNNEISEKSEIFDDQFSVERPDGSNFTLKIRSTKLEDSAMYFCASGRFLYEQYFGPGTRLTVT.

The chain couples TRBV30 to TRBJ1-2; 9 bases are shared with TRBD1. The CDR3 is made up of 14 amino acids. V trimming: 2 bases; J trimming: 3 bases; junction bases outside the gene matches: 4. Germline CDR1 reads GTSNPN; CDR2 reads SVGIG (reference sequence). The CDR3 reads CAWSTTGGYYGYTF. The CDR3, as DNA: TGTGCCTGGAGTACCACAGGGGGCTACTATGGCTACACCTTC.

A single count supports this clone. The chain recombines TRBV5-6 with TRBJ1-5; D not certain. There are 14 residues in the CDR3. The V gene lost 3 bases and the J gene lost 4 bases, with 11 bases spanning the gap. Germline loops: CDR1 SGHDT, CDR2 YYEEEE. CDR3 DNA sequence: TGTGCCAGCAGCTCTCGACCGAAAAATCAGCCCCAGCATTTT. This gives the protein CASSSRPKNQPQHF. The whole variable domain, remainder taken from reference TRBV5-6 and TRBJ1-5, is DAGVTQSPTHLIKTRGQQVTLRCSPKSGHDTVSWYQQALGQGPQFIFQYYEEEERQRGNFPDRFSGHQFPNYSSELNVNALLLGDSALYLCASSSRPKNQPQHFGDGTRLSIL.

This clone occurred a few times. The chain combines TRBV12-5 with TRBJ2-2; D is tentatively TRBD1 or TRBD2 (5 bases each). Germline V CDR1 and CDR2: LGHNT, FRNRAP. This CDR3 has 13 amino acids. Deletions cut 3 bases from V and 5 bases from J, with 7 bases between. This CDR3 reads CASGFGATGELFF. In DNA form, the CDR3 reads TGTGCTAGTGGTTTCGGGGCGACCGGGGAGCTGTTTTTT.

The chain employs TRBV4-1 and TRBJ2-3; 13 nucleotides match TRBD2. CDR3 length: 16 residues. Germline CDR1 MGHRA, CDR2 YSYEKL. The V segment lost 4 bases and the J segment 1 base; nucleotides outside the gene matches: 2. CDR3 nucleotide sequence: TGCGCCAGCAGCCCTGGGACTAGCGGGGGCACAGATACGCAGTATTTT. This translates into CASSPGTSGGTDTQYF.

This clone came up a few times. The rearrangement joins TRBV28 to TRBJ1-1; the match to TRBD1 covers 10 bases. This CDR3 has 14 residues. V lost 8 bases and J lost 0; bases outside the gene matches: 3. From germline, CDR1 is MDHEN and CDR2 SYDVKM. Written as DNA, the CDR3 is TGTGCCAGCGGGACAGGGGCTCTGAACACTGAAGCTTTCTTT. Its translation is CASGTGALNTEAFF.

A note on this clone: This may come from a read error, since a much larger clone is one base off. In this CDR3 the conserved last residue, phenylalanine or tryptophan, is missing, so a read error is likely. The V call is TRBV27, the J call TRBJ1-1; a possible D gene is TRBD1 (5 bases). The CDR3 is made up of 12 amino acids. The V end lost 3 bases, the J end lost 10 bases, and 12 bases lay between the germline ends. Germline V gives CDR1 MNHEY, CDR2 SMNVEV (reference sequence). The CDR3 nucleotides read TGTGCCAGCAGTTTGCAGGGCCAGGGAGCTTTCCTT. Protein sequence: CASSLQGQGAFL.

In this sample, this clone turned up many times. This chain uses TRBV7-8 with TRBJ2-1; D gene ambiguous. V was clipped by 5 bases and J by 6 bases, with 29 bases between them. CDR1 and CDR2 (germline): SGHVS, FQNEAQ. The CDR3 is 19 amino acids. In nucleotides, the CDR3 is TGTGCCAGCAGCCTCGGCTTCAGTGGGCCCACCTCTAAAGGCAATGAGCAGTTCTTC. As protein: CASSLGFSGPTSKGNEQFF.

The genes are TRBV18 and TRBJ2-2; no clear D. The length of the CDR3 is 13 residues. V shed 2 bases and J shed 4 bases, with 5 bases lying between them. Germline CDR1 KGHSH, CDR2 LQKENI. In nucleotides, the CDR3 is TGTGCCAGCTCACCAACCTCCACCGGGGAGCTGTTTTTT. Protein sequence: CASSPTSTGELFF.

The CDR3 bases are TGCGCCAGCAGCCCAGGACAGGGCCAATCTAACTATGGCTACACCTTC. Translated, it gives CASSPGQGQSNYGYTF. The chain employs TRBV5-1 and TRBJ1-2; 8 positions agree with TRBD1. The V gene's germline CDR1 is SGHRS and CDR2 YFSETQ. Trimming at V came to 4 bases and at J to 0 bases, leaving 8 bases not matched to a gene. This CDR3 is 16 amino acids long.

This clone was observed a few times. This chain uses TRBV29-1 with TRBJ1-2; D is uncertain. Trimming cost V 0 bases and J 4 bases, with 9 bases left between them. The V gene's germline CDR1 is SQVTM and CDR2 ANQGSEA. The CDR3 spans 13 residues. The CDR3 reads CSVEEDRGYGYTF. Written as DNA, the CDR3 is TGCAGCGTTGAAGAGGACCGAGGCTATGGCTACACCTTC.

A single count supports this clone. The chain recombines TRBV7-9 with TRBJ1-2; D unclear. V was clipped by 1 base and J by 5 bases, with 8 bases between them. In germline, CDR1 is SEHNR, CDR2 FQNEAQ (reference sequence). The CDR3 totals 13 residues. In DNA, the CDR3 is TGTGCCAGCAGCTTAGAGCCTGTGTATGGCTACACCTTC. Residues: CASSLEPVYGYTF.

V usage is TRBV18 and J usage is TRBJ2-5; no clear D gene. V dropped 6 bases and J dropped 0 bases, with 8 bases sitting between them. This CDR3 is built from 13 residues. The germline gives CDR1 KGHSH, CDR2 LQKENI. The CDR3 coding sequence is TGTGCCAGCTCCCAGACATACCAAGAGACCCAGTACTTC. Residues: CASSQTYQETQYF.

The chain has TRBV15 and TRBJ2-3; TRBD2 might be the D (6 bases). Between the trimmed V and J ends, which lost 0 bases and 6 bases, there was a span of 10 bases. This CDR3 region has 14 residues. Germline loops: CDR1 LNHNV, CDR2 YYDKDF (reference sequence). The CDR3 nucleotides are TGTGCCACCAGCAGAGATCGCGGGACGGATACGCAGTATTTT. Amino acid sequence: CATSRDRGTDTQYF.

This clone was counted a few times. The V gene is TRBV28, the J gene TRBJ2-7, with D unclear. The CDR3 runs 12 residues. Germline assignment: CDR1 MDHEN and CDR2 SYDVKM. Trimming removed 7 bases from V and 2 bases from J, with 9 bases in between. The chain's CDR3 is CASTHAPYEQYF. CDR3 nucleotides: TGTGCCAGCACCCACGCCCCCTACGAGCAGTACTTC.

The chain couples TRBV21-1 to TRBJ1-5. TRBV21-1 is described as a pseudogene. CDR3 length: 16 residues. This CDR3 is CASSARRRYSNQPQHF. DNA for the CDR3: TGTGCCAGCAGCGCTCGACGGAGATATAGCAATCAGCCCCAGCATTTT.

This CDR3 reads CASSEVSTGYNEQYF. The CDR3 DNA follows: TGTGCCAGCAGTGAGGTGTCGACAGGGTATAACGAGCAGTACTTC. The chain uses TRBV2 and TRBJ2-7; 7 nucleotides align to TRBD1. The V and J ends lost 3 bases and 5 bases, in that order; junction bases with no gene match: 10. Germline V lookup: CDR1 SNHLY, CDR2 FYNNEI. The CDR3 is 15 amino acids. The variable domain in full, completed from reference TRBV2 and TRBJ2-7, reads EPEVTQTPSHQVTQMGQEVILRCVPISNHLYFYWYRQILGQKVEFLVSFYNNEISEKSEIFDDQFSVERPDGSNFTLKIRSTKLEDSAMYFCASSEVSTGYNEQYFGPGTRLTVT.

This clone was seen more than once but under ten times. This chain connects TRBV5-4 to TRBJ1-4; unclear D gene. In germline, CDR1 is SGHNT, CDR2 YYREEE (reference sequence). There are 15 residues in the CDR3. V was trimmed by 2 bases and J by 5 bases, leaving 13 bases between them. CDR3 DNA: TGTGCCAGCAGCTTTACGGACGAGAAGAATGAAAAACTGTTTTTT. Its protein is CASSFTDEKNEKLFF.